Sequencing of this T cell receptor beta chain was carried out in a study of a mutant IDH1 vaccine in newly diagnosed glioma. Points from the study as a whole: Researchers report vaccine-induced immune responses in less than 95% of patients. Among top peripheral T cell clonotypes, changes seemed unrelated to pseudoprogression.

Germline CDR1 reads WNHNN; CDR2 reads SYGVQD (reference sequence). The V end was cut by 10 bases, the J end by 0 bases, with 14 bases between. The CDR3 is made up of 14 amino acids. Generated by immunoSEQ multiplex PCR, the TCRdb table keeps only in-frame clones and is missing some. The sample shows 60,000 or so clones, roughly 84% of them seen only once. Time point described: week 35, safety follow-up. Every single dose of the vaccine, 300 ug of mutant IDH1 20-mer peptide, came with topical imiquimod. This clone was observed a few times. No antigen is known for it. This specimen consisted of PBMCs, obtained from a glioma patient whose treatment included an IDH1 peptide vaccine. The chain joins TRBV10-1 to TRBJ2-3; D not certain. The TCR originated in a man in his thirties or forties with glioma. CDR3 protein: CATQKDTSTDTQYF. CDR3 nucleotide sequence: TGCGCCACCCAGAAAGACACCAGCACAGATACGCAGTATTTT.